The sequence of this T cell receptor beta chain was determined in a study of blood T cell repertoires in COVID-19. Turning to the study itself: Italy, Spain and the United States were the sources of the convalescent and acute COVID-19 samples. T cells, B-cell-depleted T cells, or PBMCs supplied cDNA or gDNA.

This CDR3 has 13 residues. In germline, CDR1 is MNHEY, CDR2 SMNVEV (reference sequence). V lost 3 bases and J 3 bases, leaving 9 bases between the germline ends. Authors' analysis steps: Cell counts per sample came from amplifying reference gene primers. TCRdb keeps only in-frame clones here, not all; method: immunoSEQ multiplex PCR. V and J calls and clone size come straight from that table; D and trimming were deduced from the DNA. The sample comprises roughly 83,000 clones, 86% of which are singletons, and 8% rests with the top ten. This sequence joins TRBV27 and TRBJ2-7; D may be TRBD2 (6 bases). The TCR comes from a middle-aged man with active COVID-19. The sequenced sample consisted of peripheral blood. The CDR3 spells CASSFYGGYEQYF. The CDR3 nucleotides read TGTGCCAGCAGTTTCTACGGGGGCTACGAGCAGTACTTC.